Listed below are T cell receptor beta chains from one sample, sequenced in a study of cytomegalovirus exposure and HLA in healthy donors. Only in-frame clones appear in the TCRdb table, and some are missing; sequencing was by immunoSEQ multiplex PCR. The table lists fewer than 150,000 clones, around 82% of them singletons, with 5.5% to 7% in the top ten. The specimen was PBMCs. Receptors were obtained from a middle-aged woman in good health and CMV-seropositive. The CDR3 runs from the conserved cysteine through the conserved F or W. Each record gives: V gene, clone size, J gene, CDR3 length, D gene, CDR3 protein, CDR3 DNA. D genes are given only for firm matches. Size tells how often a clone was seen (once, few, many) or the class of an expanded clone, and some rows leave it out.

V: TRBV4-2
size: .
J: TRBJ2-7
length: 16
D: .
CDR3: CASSRRGGRIGYEQYF
DNA: TGTGCCAGCAGCCGCAGGGGTGGCAGGATTGGCTACGAGCAGTACTTC

V: TRBV6-6
size: .
J: TRBJ1-2
length: 13
D: .
CDR3: CASSYLQDYGYTF
DNA: TGTGCCAGCAGTTACCTCCAGGATTATGGCTACACCTTC

V: TRBV4-1
size: .
J: TRBJ2-2
length: 19
D: TRBD2
CDR3: CASSQEGGLAGTYTGELFF
DNA: TGCGCCAGCAGCCAAGAGGGTGGACTAGCGGGGACATACACCGGGGAGCTGTTTTTT

V: TRBV10-2
size: .
J: TRBJ2-7
length: 15
D: TRBD1
CDR3: CASRTGQGGLYEQYF
DNA: TGCGCCAGCAGAACCGGACAGGGGGGACTCTACGAGCAGTACTTC

V: TRBV6-1
size: .
J: TRBJ2-1
length: 10
D: .
CDR3: CATNYNEQFF
DNA: TGTGCCACTAACTACAATGAGCAGTTCTTC

V: TRBV30
size: .
J: TRBJ2-3
length: 13
D: .
CDR3: CAWSVDITDTQYF
DNA: TGTGCCTGGAGTGTAGACATCACAGATACGCAGTATTTT

V: TRBV15
size: .
J: TRBJ1-1
length: 15
D: .
CDR3: CATSRGGTGNTEAFF
DNA: TGTGCCACCAGCAGGGGTGGCACAGGGAACACTGAAGCTTTCTTT

V: TRBV2
size: .
J: TRBJ2-1
length: 16
D: TRBD2
CDR3: CASSFGLAGVLDEQFF
DNA: TGTGCCAGCAGTTTTGGACTAGCGGGAGTATTGGATGAGCAGTTCTTC

V: TRBV18
size: .
J: TRBJ2-1
length: 15
D: .
CDR3: CASSPQGQTYNEQFF
DNA: TGTGCCAGCTCACCACAGGGGCAAACCTACAATGAGCAGTTCTTC

V: TRBV19
size: few
J: TRBJ1-1
length: 13
D: .
CDR3: CASSVLPGTEAFF
DNA: TGTGCCAGTAGCGTGCTGCCGGGCACTGAAGCTTTCTTT

V: TRBV29-1
size: .
J: TRBJ1-2
length: 11
D: .
CDR3: CSVDPPDGYTF
DNA: TGCAGCGTTGATCCCCCGGATGGCTACACCTTC

V: TRBV15
size: .
J: TRBJ2-5
length: 13
D: .
CDR3: CATSRTRQETQYF
DNA: TGTGCCACCAGCAGGACCCGACAGGAGACCCAGTACTTC

V: TRBV5-8
size: .
J: TRBJ1-4
length: 15
D: .
CDR3: CASSFRQAINEKLFF
DNA: TGTGCCAGCAGCTTCCGACAGGCCATAAATGAAAAACTGTTTTTT

V: TRBV18
size: .
J: TRBJ2-3
length: 15
D: TRBD1
CDR3: CASSDDRAATDTQYF
DNA: TGTGCCAGCTCGGACGACAGGGCCGCCACAGATACGCAGTATTTT

V: TRBV9
size: few
J: TRBJ2-7
length: 13
D: .
CDR3: CASSVGGLAEQYF
DNA: TGTGCCAGCAGCGTAGGGGGCTTAGCCGAGCAGTACTTC

V: TRBV27
size: .
J: TRBJ1-2
length: 12
D: .
CDR3: CATDWGGDGYTF
DNA: TGTGCCACGGATTGGGGGGGGGATGGCTACACCTTC

V: TRBV10-2
size: .
J: TRBJ1-2
length: 13
D: .
CDR3: CASMKQGTYGYTF
DNA: TGCGCCAGCATGAAACAGGGAACCTATGGCTACACCTTC

V: TRBV15
size: .
J: TRBJ1-2
length: 13
D: TRBD1
CDR3: CATRTGYNYGYTF
DNA: TGTGCCACCAGGACAGGGTATAACTATGGCTACACCTTC

V: TRBV5-6
size: few
J: TRBJ2-3
length: 13
D: .
CDR3: CASSGLGTDTQYF
DNA: TGTGCCAGCAGCGGACTTGGGACAGATACGCAGTATTTT

V: TRBV2
size: .
J: TRBJ1-2
length: 13
D: TRBD1
CDR3: CASRGDRALGYTF
DNA: TGTGCCAGCAGAGGCGACAGGGCTTTAGGCTACACCTTC

V: TRBV7-2
size: .
J: TRBJ1-2
length: 12
D: .
CDR3: CASSKGKYGYTF
DNA: TGTGCCAGTTCGAAGGGGAAGTATGGCTACACCTTC

V: TRBV7-9
size: .
J: TRBJ1-2
length: 15
D: TRBD1
CDR3: CASSLAQGTDYGYTF
DNA: TGTGCCAGCAGCTTAGCGCAAGGGACAGACTATGGCTACACCTTC

V: TRBV21-1
size: once
J: TRBJ1-1
length: 13
D: .
CDR3: CASRLQGNTEAFF
DNA: TGTGCCAGCAGGTTACAGGGGAACACTGAAGCTTTCTTT

V: TRBV11-2
size: .
J: TRBJ2-5
length: 13
D: .
CDR3: CASSLAGVETQYF
DNA: TGTGCCAGCAGCTTAGCAGGGGTGGAGACCCAGTACTTC

V: TRBV6-5
size: .
J: TRBJ2-3
length: 14
D: .
CDR3: CASSLQASTDTQYF
DNA: TGTGCCAGCAGTCTCCAGGCCTCCACAGATACGCAGTATTTT

V: TRBV6-4
size: .
J: TRBJ2-3
length: 14
D: TRBD2
CDR3: CASSDAGVADTQYF
DNA: TGTGCCAGCAGTGACGCGGGAGTCGCAGATACGCAGTATTTT

V: TRBV6-6
size: .
J: TRBJ1-3
length: 15
D: .
CDR3: CASSLIMGAGNTIYF
DNA: TGTGCCAGCAGTTTAATTATGGGAGCTGGAAACACCATATATTTT

V: TRBV7-2
size: .
J: TRBJ2-7
length: 13
D: TRBD2
CDR3: CASSFRTSREQYF
DNA: TGTGCCAGCAGCTTCCGGACTAGCAGAGAGCAGTACTTC

V: TRBV29-1
size: .
J: TRBJ1-4
length: 11
D: .
CDR3: CSVGTDEKLFF
DNA: TGCAGCGTTGGAACAGATGAAAAACTGTTTTTT

V: TRBV13
size: .
J: TRBJ1-2
length: 16
D: TRBD1
CDR3: CASSAGTGGIKYGYTF
DNA: TGTGCCAGCAGCGCCGGGACAGGGGGAATTAAGTATGGCTACACCTTC

V: TRBV4-1
size: .
J: TRBJ2-5
length: 15
D: TRBD2
CDR3: CASSQGTSGIETQYF
DNA: TGCGCCAGCAGCCAAGGGACTAGCGGGATTGAGACCCAGTACTTC

V: TRBV28
size: .
J: TRBJ1-5
length: 16
D: TRBD1
CDR3: CASSLLGQGGNQPQHF
DNA: TGTGCCAGCAGTTTACTAGGACAGGGAGGCAATCAGCCCCAGCATTTT

V: TRBV7-3
size: few
J: TRBJ2-1
length: 20
D: TRBD2
CDR3: CASSLYVGLAGGPPGNEQFF
DNA: TGTGCCAGCAGCCTTTACGTGGGACTAGCGGGAGGGCCACCGGGGAATGAGCAGTTCTTC

V: TRBV5-1
size: .
J: TRBJ2-7
length: 15
D: .
CDR3: CASSSGGLQGYEQYF
DNA: TGCGCCAGCAGTTCGGGGGGCCTTCAGGGCTACGAGCAGTACTTC

V: TRBV4-2
size: .
J: TRBJ2-7
length: 17
D: TRBD2
CDR3: CASSLPGGASGKYEQYF
DNA: TGTGCCAGCAGCCTACCCGGAGGGGCTAGCGGAAAATACGAGCAGTACTTC

V: TRBV6-6
size: .
J: TRBJ2-7
length: 12
D: .
CDR3: CASRGGSGEQYF
DNA: TGTGCCAGCAGGGGGGGTTCGGGGGAGCAGTACTTC

V: TRBV29-1
size: few
J: TRBJ1-2
length: 16
D: TRBD1
CDR3: CSVLEGASRQGYGYTF
DNA: TGCAGCGTTTTAGAGGGGGCGAGTCGGCAAGGCTATGGCTACACCTTC

V: TRBV11-2
size: once
J: TRBJ2-1
length: 17
D: TRBD2
CDR3: CASSHTRREGPGNEQFF
DNA: TGTGCCAGCAGCCATACTCGGCGGGAGGGCCCGGGCAATGAGCAGTTCTTC

V: TRBV6-1
size: .
J: TRBJ1-4
length: 15
D: TRBD1
CDR3: CASSESGQEDEKLFF
DNA: TGTGCCAGCAGTGAATCGGGACAGGAGGATGAAAAACTGTTTTTT

V: TRBV6-5
size: .
J: TRBJ2-7
length: 15
D: TRBD2
CDR3: CASSYSRLAGGEQYF
DNA: TGTGCCAGCAGTTACTCGAGACTAGCGGGAGGCGAGCAGTACTTC

V: TRBV19
size: .
J: TRBJ1-5
length: 16
D: .
CDR3: CASTTITSGGFQPQHF
DNA: TGTGCCAGTACCACTATCACATCGGGGGGGTTTCAGCCCCAGCATTTT

V: TRBV6-5
size: .
J: TRBJ2-1
length: 16
D: TRBD2
CDR3: CASSYSILAGGGEQFF
DNA: TGTGCCAGCAGTTACTCGATATTAGCGGGAGGGGGTGAGCAGTTCTTC

V: TRBV5-1
size: .
J: TRBJ1-6
length: 13
D: .
CDR3: CASSLAEDSPLHF
DNA: TGCGCCAGCAGCTTGGCCGAGGATTCACCCCTCCACTTT

V: TRBV6-5
size: .
J: TRBJ1-1
length: 14
D: .
CDR3: CASSYSMAGYEAFF
DNA: TGTGCCAGCAGTTACTCGATGGCGGGGTATGAAGCTTTCTTT

V: TRBV19
size: .
J: TRBJ2-7
length: 15
D: TRBD2
CDR3: CASSVGLADAYEQYF
DNA: TGTGCCAGTAGTGTCGGACTAGCTGACGCCTACGAGCAGTACTTC

V: TRBV28
size: once
J: TRBJ1-5
length: 13
D: .
CDR3: CASSFGSNQPQHF
DNA: TGTGCCAGCAGTTTTGGCAGTAATCAGCCCCAGCATTTT